This TCR beta chain originates from a study of cytotoxic CD8 clonotypes in ibrutinib-treated CLL listed by TCRdb under 2021. Regarding the complete study: In this cohort, over 14 patients were treatment-naive and ten to eleven were relapsed/refractory, while around 18 had unmutated IGHV. Partial responses were observed in 24 patients and complete responses in 2; after a median follow-up of around 68 months, remission was maintained in some 14 patients and progression was observed in some 12. Response samples were obtained after a median of 12 months of treatment, with a range of about 6 to 40 months. On average, each sample had 255,043 productive templates and more than 75,000 productive rearrangements. Of the roughly 79 people in the trial, about two dozen had longitudinal samples available. Cryopreserved peripheral blood mononuclear cells were collected at three points: before therapy, at response, and at either sustained remission or disease progression. Patients were still on ibrutinib when every remission and progressive disease sample was collected. What the work shows at the level of the full study, not this receptor alone: Public clonotypes were rare and either shrank or stayed stable during treatment, and the rise in clonality at ibrutinib response reflected expansion of private clonotypes. An increase in clonality was observed at ibrutinib response, with clonality remaining stable during sustained remission and falling back toward baseline at progression. Baseline clonality was found to be higher than that of age-matched healthy donors and was strongly correlated with circulating CD8+ T-cell counts. Lymph node repertoires were not examined, and the timing of sampling was not matched between patients in sustained remission and those whose disease progressed.

This clone occurred many times. The antigen it recognizes is unknown. The input lacks base qualities; no much larger clone sits a single base away. Each clonotype received, on average, about 10x coverage in deep resolution sequencing performed on a MiSeq, where the target depth lay between 1 in 1 million and 1 in 200,000 T cells. The immunoSEQ hsTCRB Kit was used to generate TCR beta libraries. In the authors' own workflow: Data were analyzed with ImmunoSEQ Data Assistant and ImmunoSEQ Analyzer, with V, D and J genes assigned per IMGT definitions. Clonality, which ranges from 0 to 1, was calculated as one minus the normalized Shannon entropy of productive rearrangement frequencies. Only overrepresented clonotypes making up at least 0.05% of the repertoire of each patient were included in the public clonotype analysis. Approximately 13 age-matched healthy donor repertoires from immuneACCESS served as clonality controls. Held by TCRdb, this immuneACCESS table contains in-frame sequences only and omits some clones. Under half of the omission traces to an unresolved V gene where checked; the cause of the rest is unknown. V and J calls and clone size are given by that table; D and trimming were obtained from the DNA. This sample is represented by approximately 60,000 clones; 56% of them were singletons. The ten largest clones take up around 21% of the sample.

The meaning of the sample's time point label: roughly 2 years on ibrutinib. Approximately 2 micrograms of genomic DNA were extracted from cryopreserved PBMCs for TCR beta library preparation. Longitudinal blood samples from CLL patients on ibrutinib monotherapy were analyzed using high-throughput TCR beta sequencing. The patients took part in an open-label, single-center phase 2 trial of ibrutinib monotherapy. The CDR3 sequence holds 17 residues, the cysteine and phenylalanine included. Just CDR3 DNA is preserved here, 51 bases in frame from base 1. Based on the germline V gene, the CDR1 and CDR2 sequences are SGHRS and YFSETQ. Cut back by 4 bases and 4 bases, the V and J ends lie 22 bases apart.

This TCR derives from a human donor with chronic lymphocytic leukemia. Source: PBMCs, taken after 24 months of ibrutinib treatment. Recombination linked TRBV5-1 to TRBJ2-3; D gene: possibly TRBD2, on 5 matching bases. CDR3 reads: CASSPIGGLGMSDTQYF. The DNA sequence is given as TGCGCCAGCAGCCCGATCGGCGGGCTAGGCATGTCAGATACGCAGTATTTT.